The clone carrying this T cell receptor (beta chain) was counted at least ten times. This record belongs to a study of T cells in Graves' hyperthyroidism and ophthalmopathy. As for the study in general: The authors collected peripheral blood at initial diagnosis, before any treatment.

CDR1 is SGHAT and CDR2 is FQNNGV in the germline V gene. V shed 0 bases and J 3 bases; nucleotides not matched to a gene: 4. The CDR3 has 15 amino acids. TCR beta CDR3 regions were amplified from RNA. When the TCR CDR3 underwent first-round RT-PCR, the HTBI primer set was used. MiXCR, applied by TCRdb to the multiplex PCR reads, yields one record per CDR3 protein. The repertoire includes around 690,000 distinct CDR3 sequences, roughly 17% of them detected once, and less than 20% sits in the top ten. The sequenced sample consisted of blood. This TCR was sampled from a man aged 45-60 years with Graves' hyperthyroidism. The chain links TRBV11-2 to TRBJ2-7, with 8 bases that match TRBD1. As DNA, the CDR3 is TGTGCCAGCAGCTTAGATCTTACAGGGGGCTACGAGCAGTACTTC. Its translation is CASSLDLTGGYEQYF.